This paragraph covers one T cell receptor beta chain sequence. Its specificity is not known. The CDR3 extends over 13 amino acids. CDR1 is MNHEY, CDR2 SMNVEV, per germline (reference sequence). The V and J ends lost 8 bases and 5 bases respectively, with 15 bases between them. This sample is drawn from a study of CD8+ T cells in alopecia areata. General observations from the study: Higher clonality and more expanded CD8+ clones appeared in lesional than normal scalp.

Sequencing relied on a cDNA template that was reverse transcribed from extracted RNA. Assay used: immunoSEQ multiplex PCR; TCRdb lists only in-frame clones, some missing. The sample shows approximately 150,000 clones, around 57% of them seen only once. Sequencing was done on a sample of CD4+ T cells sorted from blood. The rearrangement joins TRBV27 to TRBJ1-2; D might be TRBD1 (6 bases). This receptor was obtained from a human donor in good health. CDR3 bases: TGTGCCAGCGGCCGCCAGGGGCAATATGGCTACACCTTC. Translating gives CASGRQGQYGYTF.